A single sample is the source of the 11 T cell receptor beta chains below, sequenced in a study of vaccination effects on CD4 cells after COVID-19. Profiling relied on immunoSEQ multiplex PCR, and the TCRdb table lists in-frame clones only, not all of them. The sample has roughly 26,000 clones, approximately 78% seen once. With the ViraFEST assay, the study expanded antigen-specific CD4+ T cells using viral peptide pools, then sequenced them. Culturing for roughly 10 days preceded CD4+ T cell isolation. Documented for the person is a PCR-confirmed SARS-CoV-2 infection occurring between March and December 2020. The antigens of these receptors remain unknown. The material sequenced was CD4+ T cells from PBMCs cultured with HCoV-NL63 spike peptides, taken before COVID-19 vaccination. The receptors here all came from a human donor who had a prior SARS-CoV-2 infection.

This chain connects TRBV7-2 to TRBJ1-4; D is undetermined. From germline, CDR1 is SGHTA and CDR2 FQGNSA. Trimming stripped 3 bases from V and 6 bases from J, with 5 bases between. The length of the CDR3 is 12 residues. The CDR3 DNA is TGTGCCAGCAGCTTCCGTTATGAAAAACTGTTTTTT. It is translated as CASSFRYEKLFF.

The chain joins TRBV2 to TRBJ2-7; the match to TRBD1 covers 7 bases. The CDR3 consists of 14 residues. Germline trimming cut 7 bases from V and 3 bases from J; bases unmatched to any gene: 9. From germline, CDR1 is SNHLY and CDR2 FYNNEI. In nucleotides, the CDR3 is TGTGCCAGCAAGCCGGACAGGATTAACTACGAGCAGTACTTC. Encoded protein: CASKPDRINYEQYF.

This clone is labeled as medium-sized (0.01 to 0.1%). This rearrangement joins TRBV5-6 to TRBJ2-5; weak D call: TRBD2 (5 bases). V shed 0 bases and J shed 9 bases, with 15 bases lying between them. CDR3 size: 14 residues. CDR1 and CDR2 from the germline V gene are SGHDT and YYEEEE. The DNA for the CDR3 is TGTGCCAGCAGCTTGGTTTGGGCTAGCAGGCCCCAGTACTTC. This translates into CASSLVWASRPQYF.

The gene calls are TRBV7-6 and TRBJ2-5; D gene uncertain. V was pared by 0 bases and J by 1 base, with 9 bases between. Germline CDR1 reads SGHVS; CDR2 reads FNYEAQ. CDR3 length: 15 amino acids. The CDR3 DNA reads as TGTGCCAGCAGCTTAGCGAGGAATTCCCAAGAGACCCAGTACTTC. This encodes CASSLARNSQETQYF.

The chain uses TRBV5-1 and TRBJ1-1; D remains ambiguous. Trimming removed 2 bases from V and 0 bases from J, with 8 bases in between. The CDR3 is 14 residues long. In germline, CDR1 is SGHRS, CDR2 YFSETQ. This CDR3 is CASSFDGLNTEAFF. The CDR3 region has the DNA TGCGCCAGCAGCTTCGACGGCTTGAACACTGAAGCTTTCTTT.

The chain recombines TRBV10-3 with TRBJ1-5; no definite D call. Per germline, CDR1 ENHRY and CDR2 SYGVKD. The length of the CDR3 is 12 residues. V dropped 6 bases and J dropped 3 bases, with 6 bases sitting between them. CDR3 bases: TGTGCCATCAGCCCCAACAATCAGCCCCAGCATTTT. This codes for CAISPNNQPQHF.

This clone has a handful of counts. This rearrangement joins TRBV30 to TRBJ1-2, with D tentatively TRBD1 (6 bases). Germline V CDR1 and CDR2: GTSNPN, SVGIG (reference sequence). CDR3 size: 15 residues. V was trimmed by 1 base and J by 5 bases, leaving 17 bases between them. The CDR3 loop is CAWSDYKGGGYGYTF. The CDR3 nucleotides read TGTGCCTGGAGTGATTATAAGGGGGGAGGATATGGCTACACCTTC.

This clone has just a few counts. Mismatch with germline at one junction end may stem from a read error. The chain uses TRBV24-1 and TRBJ2-7; possibly TRBD1 for D (6 bases). CDR3 length equals 13 residues. Germline V CDR1 and CDR2: KGHDR, SFDVKD. CDR3 sequence reads: CATSDRQTYEQYF. CDR3 in DNA: TGTGCCACTAGTGACAGGCAGACCTACGAGCAGTACTTC.

This chain uses TRBV20-1 with TRBJ2-7; D may be TRBD2 (5 bases). Germline-derived CDR1 and CDR2 are DFQATT and SNEGSKA (reference sequence). V gave up 3 bases and J gave up 6 bases, with 9 bases separating them. CDR3 size: 11 residues. This CDR3 reads CSASRGSEQYF. The DNA for the CDR3 is TGCAGTGCTAGTCGGGGATCCGAGCAGTACTTC.

Turning to this clone: At one of its ends the junction is not consistent with the germline gene, which may arise from a read error. The V call is TRBV5-1, the J call TRBJ1-3; 8 bases line up with TRBD1. CDR3 length: 12 residues. The germline V gene has CDR1 SGHRS and CDR2 YFSETQ. The CDR3: CASSLDRTGPSF. CDR3 DNA sequence: TGCGCCAGCAGCTTGGACCGGACAGGGCCCTCATTT.

This clone came up a few times. The chain joins TRBV20-1 to TRBJ2-7; the match to TRBD2 covers 7 bases. Germline lookup yields CDR1 DFQATT and CDR2 SNEGSKA (reference sequence). V trimming: 3 bases; J trimming: 3 bases; junction bases outside the gene matches: 2. This CDR3 is built from 12 residues. The CDR3 DNA follows: TGCAGTGCTAGTCCTAGCGGCTACGAGCAGTACTTC. Translating gives CSASPSGYEQYF.